A single sample is the source of the 20 T cell receptor beta chains below, sequenced in a study of control samples from healthy donors and cancer patients. Libraries were prepared by immunoSEQ multiplex PCR; TCRdb keeps only in-frame clonotypes and omits some of them. The profile shows 400,000 to 450,000 clones, 75% to 95% of them singletons. Sequenced material: PBMCs. These receptors originate from a man aged 35-49 years with head and neck cancer.

The gene calls are TRBV5-4 and TRBJ1-1; D is uncertain. V lost 4 bases and J 6 bases, leaving 13 bases between the germline ends. This CDR3 spans 13 amino acids. Germline lookup yields CDR1 SGHNT and CDR2 YYREEE (reference sequence). The CDR3 DNA reads TGTGCCAGCAGCAGGGTCCCGGAGGCTGAAGCTTTCTTT. Protein sequence: CASSRVPEAEAFF.

This clone was detected only once. The chain combines TRBV3-1 (or the pseudogene TRBV3-2) with TRBJ2-5; 9 nucleotides align to TRBD2. CDR3 length: 14 residues. Germline CDR1 LGHDT, CDR2 YNNKEL (reference sequence). The ends lost 6 bases at V and 2 bases at J; junction bases unmatched: 4. CDR3 DNA: TGTGCCAGCAGTGGACTAGCGTATCAAGAGACCCAGTACTTC. Translation gives CASSGLAYQETQYF.

The J gene is TRBJ2-6, the V gene TRBV2; tentatively, D is TRBD1 or TRBD2 (5 bases each). The V gene lost 3 bases and the J gene lost 12 bases, with 18 bases spanning the gap. Germline values: CDR1 SNHLY, CDR2 FYNNEI. The length of the CDR3 is 15 residues. CDR3 DNA: TGTGCCAGCAGTGAGGGACCCCTTTCAATTCTCGTCCTGACTTTC. It encodes CASSEGPLSILVLTF.

CDR3 coding DNA: TGTGCCAGTAGTAGCACGGGGTCTACCTATAATTCACCCCTCCACTTT. This translates into CASSSTGSTYNSPLHF. This chain connects TRBV19 to TRBJ1-6; D is unresolved. The germline V gene encodes CDR1 LNHDA and CDR2 SQIVND (reference sequence). V gave up 4 bases and J gave up 2 bases, with 12 bases separating them. This CDR3 has 16 amino acids.

The rearrangement links TRBV19 to TRBJ1-5; D remains ambiguous. Germline V gives CDR1 LNHDA, CDR2 SQIVND (reference sequence). The CDR3 is made up of 11 amino acids. Trimming pared 4 bases from V and 9 bases from J, leaving 7 bases between. CDR3 protein: CASSNLGPQHF. The CDR3 region has the DNA TGTGCCAGTAGTAACTTAGGGCCCCAGCATTTT.

This sequence joins TRBV19 and TRBJ2-7; TRBD2 agrees at 9 bases. The CDR3 totals 16 residues. From germline, CDR1 is LNHDA and CDR2 SQIVND (reference sequence). Trimming at V came to 1 base and at J to 5 bases, leaving 9 bases not matched to a gene. Here the CDR3 DNA reads TGTGCCAGTAGTATAGGTCTAGCGGGACCTTTCGACGAGCAGTACTTC. Its protein product is CASSIGLAGPFDEQYF. Looking up the rest from reference TRBV19 and TRBJ2-7 gives the full variable domain: DGGITQSPKYLFRKEGQNVTLSCEQNLNHDAMYWYRQDPGQGLRLIYYSQIVNDFQKGDIAEGYSVSREKKESFPLTVTSAQKNPTAFYLCASSIGLAGPFDEQYFGPGTRLTVT.

The J gene is TRBJ2-5, the V gene TRBV7-2; no definite D call. The V end lost 3 bases, the J end lost 5 bases, and 16 bases lay between the germline ends. CDR3 size: 15 residues. Germline V CDR1 and CDR2: SGHTA, FQGNSA. The CDR3 DNA sequence: TGTGCCAGCAGCTTCGACCTCGGGCCGTTCGAGACCCAGTACTTC. As protein: CASSFDLGPFETQYF.

J is TRBJ2-7 and V is TRBV4-1, with 9 positions matching TRBD2. The CDR3 runs to 18 residues. V trimming: 2 bases; J trimming: 4 bases; junction bases outside the gene matches: 15. The V gene's germline CDR1 is MGHRA and CDR2 YSYEKL. CDR3 DNA sequence: TGCGCCAGCAGCCAAAGGGAACGGCGGGGGGGCGTAATGTACGAGCAGTACTTC. This gives the protein CASSQRERRGGVMYEQYF.

This clone has a single count. The V call is TRBV10-2, the J call TRBJ2-7; unclear D gene. V was shortened by 3 bases and J by 4 bases, with 16 bases between the two germline ends. Looked up from germline, CDR1 is WSHSY and CDR2 is SAAADI. CDR3 length: 15 residues. The DNA of the CDR3 is TGCGCCAGCAGTGACACGGGTGGCCGACCGTACGAGCAGTACTTC. It encodes CASSDTGGRPYEQYF.

This clone was seen a single time. This sequence joins TRBV2 and TRBJ1-4, with D maybe TRBD1 (5 bases). Germline CDR1 is SNHLY and CDR2 is FYNNEI. V dropped 6 bases and J dropped 7 bases, with 18 bases sitting between them. This CDR3 spans 15 amino acids. The CDR3 nucleotides are TGTGCCAGCAGGGGCAGGGCGGGGGTCGGTGAAAAACTGTTTTTT. This codes for CASRGRAGVGEKLFF. The full variable domain, completed using reference TRBV2 and TRBJ1-4, is EPEVTQTPSHQVTQMGQEVILRCVPISNHLYFYWYRQILGQKVEFLVSFYNNEISEKSEIFDDQFSVERPDGSNFTLKIRSTKLEDSAMYFCASRGRAGVGEKLFFGSGTQLSVL.

The chain couples TRBV14 to TRBJ2-5; 8 bases map to TRBD1. V trimming: 1 base; J trimming: 5 bases; junction bases outside the gene matches: 9. This CDR3 spans 16 amino acids. Germline V gives CDR1 SGHDN, CDR2 FVKESK. This CDR3 is CASSQGGQGRSETQYF. DNA of the CDR3: TGTGCCAGCAGCCAAGGAGGACAGGGAAGATCGGAGACCCAGTACTTC.

The V and J genes are TRBV4-3 and TRBJ1-4; possible D gene TRBD1, 5 bases. The CDR3 runs 14 residues. The V and J ends lost 0 bases and 8 bases respectively, with 10 bases between them. Germline CDR1 LGHNA, CDR2 YSLEER. In nucleotides, the CDR3 is TGCGCCAGCAGCCAAGATTGGGGGAACGAAAAACTGTTTTTT. This sequence encodes CASSQDWGNEKLFF.

The rearrangement links TRBV7-8 to TRBJ1-1, with a possible D match to TRBD1 (5 bases). V was trimmed by 2 bases and J by 0 bases, leaving 10 bases between them. This CDR3 comprises 15 residues. Germline CDR1 is SGHVS and CDR2 is FQNEAQ. The CDR3 DNA reads TGTGCCAGCAGCTTAATGGGGGAAATGAACACTGAAGCTTTCTTT. The encoded protein is CASSLMGEMNTEAFF.

This clone was recorded a few times. This chain uses TRBV5-6 with TRBJ2-5; D gene ambiguous. Trimming cost V 4 bases and J 1 base, with 8 bases left between them. The CDR3 loop spans 13 amino acids. Germline-derived CDR1 and CDR2 are SGHDT and YYEEEE. The CDR3 DNA follows: TGTGCCAGCAGCACGGGCCTCCAAGAGACCCAGTACTTC. This gives the protein CASSTGLQETQYF.

The sample holds one count of this clone. This chain uses TRBV7-3 with TRBJ2-1; TRBD1 might be the D (6 bases). Germline V gene lookup returns CDR1 SGHTA and CDR2 FQGTGA. V lost 2 bases and J 7 bases, leaving 15 bases between the germline ends. The CDR3 is made up of 15 amino acids. Here the CDR3 reads CASSLGDIGQNEQFF. As DNA, the CDR3 is TGTGCCAGCAGCTTAGGGGACATCGGCCAAAATGAGCAGTTCTTC.

This clone was counted a few times. This rearrangement joins TRBV19 to TRBJ1-3; D unclear. Trimming pared 5 bases from V and 1 base from J, leaving 12 bases between. The CDR3 is made up of 15 amino acids. Per germline, CDR1 LNHDA and CDR2 SQIVND (reference sequence). CDR3 DNA: TGTGCCAGTAGTTCACCCTCCGGATCTGGAAACACCATATATTTT. As protein: CASSSPSGSGNTIYF. Based on the CDR3 plus reference TRBV19 and TRBJ1-3, the full variable domain is DGGITQSPKYLFRKEGQNVTLSCEQNLNHDAMYWYRQDPGQGLRLIYYSQIVNDFQKGDIAEGYSVSREKKESFPLTVTSAQKNPTAFYLCASSSPSGSGNTIYFGEGSWLTVV.

This sequence joins TRBV7-9 and TRBJ2-5, with TRBD1 matching 7 bases. Germline values: CDR1 SEHNR, CDR2 FQNEAQ (reference sequence). The CDR3 is 16 amino acids. Trimming cost V 6 bases and J 2 bases; bases outside gene matches: 12. The CDR3 loop is CASRPEYDRAQETQYF. CDR3 bases: TGTGCCAGCAGACCAGAATACGACAGGGCACAAGAGACCCAGTACTTC.

The CDR3 sequence is CAIRAGEAISEAFF. In nucleotides, the CDR3 is TGTGCCATCAGGGCAGGGGAGGCGATTTCTGAAGCTTTCTTT. This chain links TRBV10-3 with TRBJ1-1, with D possibly being TRBD1 (6 bases). CDR3 length: 14 amino acids. Trimming removed 6 bases from V and 6 bases from J, with 17 bases in between. CDR1 and CDR2 from the germline V gene are ENHRY and SYGVKD.

The chain recombines TRBV7-8 with TRBJ1-2; TRBD1 might be the D (5 bases). CDR3 size: 13 residues. Per germline, CDR1 SGHVS and CDR2 FQNEAQ. V lost 1 base, J lost 3 bases, and 6 bases lay in between. CDR3 in amino acids: CASSLGRDYGYTF. CDR3 nucleotides: TGTGCCAGCAGCTTAGGCAGGGACTATGGCTACACCTTC.

The chain uses TRBV24-1 and TRBJ1-5; D is uncertain. V lost 3 bases and J 3 bases, leaving 2 bases between the germline ends. The CDR3 has 12 residues. The germline gives CDR1 KGHDR, CDR2 SFDVKD. In DNA form, the CDR3 reads TGTGCCACCAGTGATGACAATCAGCCCCAGCATTTT. The encoded protein is CATSDDNQPQHF.